The T cell receptor (beta chain) under discussion was sequenced for a study of control samples from healthy donors and cancer patients. Clones were read by immunoSEQ multiplex PCR, and TCRdb kept only the in-frame ones, dropping some. The table lists some 160,000 clones, approximately 94% of them singletons. The V end was cut by 3 bases, the J end by 2 bases, with 2 bases between. Germline-derived CDR1 and CDR2 are GTSNPN and SVGIG (reference sequence). The length of the CDR3 is 11 residues. Sequenced input: blood. This receptor was obtained from a woman between 40 and 50 years old in good health. The chain carries TRBV30 and TRBJ2-1; unclear D gene. Written as DNA, the CDR3 is TGTGCCTGGAGGCCCTACAATGAGCAGTTCTTC. This gives the protein CAWRPYNEQFF.